One and the same sample provided the 26 T cell receptor beta chains below, sequenced in a study of T cells in localized non-small cell lung cancer. Clones were read by immunoSEQ multiplex PCR, and TCRdb kept only the in-frame ones, dropping some. The sample lists over 25,000 clones, 91% occurring once. The sequencing here drew on PBMCs, taken before any cancer treatment. These TCRs come from a man between 40 and 70 years old with stage II lung adenocarcinoma.

The chain has TRBV28 and TRBJ2-7, with D uncertain. Germline lookup yields CDR1 MDHEN and CDR2 SYDVKM. The CDR3 covers 14 residues. V gave up 5 bases and J gave up 2 bases, with 13 bases separating them. Here the CDR3 reads CASSIGLGPYEQYF. CDR3 sequence (DNA): TGTGCCAGCAGTATCGGCCTGGGTCCCTACGAGCAGTACTTC. Full variable domain (remainder filled in from reference TRBV28 and TRBJ2-7): DVKVTQSSRYLVKRTGEKVFLECVQDMDHENMFWYRQDPGLGLRLIYFSYDVKMKEKGDIPEGYSVSREKKERFSLILESASTNQTSMYLCASSIGLGPYEQYFGPGTRLTVT.

The CDR3 spells CASNHIGGTEAFF. CDR3 nucleotides: TGTGCCAGCAACCACATAGGGGGAACTGAAGCTTTCTTT. The genes are TRBV7-9 and TRBJ1-1, with D perhaps TRBD1 (6 bases). Trimming stripped 7 bases from V and 5 bases from J, with 14 bases between. This CDR3 is 13 amino acids long. Germline V gene data show CDR1 as SEHNR and CDR2 as FQNEAQ (reference sequence).

The chain employs TRBV21-1 and TRBJ2-1; TRBD2 is taken as the D call from the table, unchecked against the DNA. TRBV21-1 is given as a pseudogene. The CDR3 covers 17 residues. The CDR3 sequence: CASSKVILEAADNEQFF. In nucleotides, the CDR3 is TGTGCCAGCAGCAAAGTTATTCTAGAGGCGGCGGACAATGAGCAGTTCTTC.

This rearrangement joins TRBV11-2 to TRBJ1-1; 7 nucleotides agree with TRBD1. This CDR3 is 15 amino acids long. CDR1 is SGHAT and CDR2 is FQNNGV in the germline V gene. Germline trimming cut 5 bases from V and 4 bases from J; bases unmatched to any gene: 10. CDR3 protein: CASSLRQGSSTEAFF. For the CDR3, the DNA is TGTGCCAGCAGCCTCCGACAGGGCTCGAGCACTGAAGCTTTCTTT.

J is TRBJ2-5 and V is TRBV5-4; D unresolved. Looked up from germline, CDR1 is SGHNT and CDR2 is YYREEE (reference sequence). V lost 5 bases and J lost 5, with 7 bases in between. The CDR3 is 11 residues long. Here the CDR3 DNA reads TGTGCCAGCAGTTTAGAGGAGACCCAGTACTTC. Amino acid sequence: CASSLEETQYF.

The chain combines TRBV5-4 with TRBJ2-6, with 10 bases identical to TRBD2. The CDR3 spans 19 residues. V lost 5 bases to trimming and J lost 0 bases; unmatched junction nucleotides: 11. Germline CDR1 and CDR2: SGHNT and YYREEE (reference sequence). CDR3 nucleotides: TGTGCCAGCAGACGCGGTGAAGCGGGAGGGTTCTCTGGGGCCAACGTCCTGACTTTC. Residues: CASRRGEAGGFSGANVLTF.

The chain uses TRBV7-9 and TRBJ1-1; weak D call: TRBD1 (5 bases). The length of the CDR3 is 15 residues. CDR1 is SEHNR and CDR2 is FQNEAQ in the germline V gene (reference sequence). V was shortened by 1 base and J by 0 bases, with 9 bases between the two germline ends. The CDR3 spells CASSLESGLNTEAFF. The DNA for the CDR3 is TGTGCCAGCAGCTTAGAGTCGGGGCTGAACACTGAAGCTTTCTTT.

The rearrangement links TRBV6-1 to TRBJ2-3; TRBD2 is a possible D gene (6 bases). The germline V gene has CDR1 MNHNS and CDR2 SASEGT. The CDR3 consists of 15 residues. The V end lost 1 base, the J end lost 1 base, and 9 bases lay between the germline ends. The CDR3 reads CASSEEQRGTDTQYF. The CDR3 region has the DNA TGTGCCAGCAGTGAAGAGCAGCGGGGCACAGATACGCAGTATTTT.

The chain employs TRBV29-1 and TRBJ2-3, with 13 positions matching TRBD2. V lost 7 bases to trimming and J lost 3 bases; unmatched junction nucleotides: 4. The CDR3 is made up of 14 amino acids. Germline-derived CDR1 and CDR2 are SQVTM and ANQGSEA. CDR3 sequence: CSAPTSGRTDTQYF. As DNA, the CDR3 is TGCAGCGCACCGACTAGCGGGAGGACAGATACGCAGTATTTT.

In its sample, this clone was seen once. V usage is TRBV28 and J usage is TRBJ2-5; D unclear. V was cut by 10 bases and J by 7 bases, with 19 bases left in between. The CDR3 has 13 residues. CDR1 is MDHEN, CDR2 SYDVKM, per germline. This chain's CDR3 is CATSLVGEGTQYF. The CDR3 nucleotides are TGTGCCACCTCGCTGGTTGGTGAAGGGACCCAGTACTTC.

The chain joins TRBV11-2 to TRBJ2-3, with a weak D call TRBD2 (6 bases). Germline values: CDR1 SGHAT, CDR2 FQNNGV. The V and J ends lost 3 bases and 4 bases respectively, with 11 bases between them. There are 14 residues in the CDR3. CDR3 amino acids: CASSFGGMADTQYF. The CDR3 region has the DNA TGTGCCAGCAGCTTCGGCGGGATGGCAGATACGCAGTATTTT.

This sequence joins TRBV19 and TRBJ1-1; 7 nucleotides agree with TRBD1. There are 14 residues in the CDR3. Germline loops: CDR1 LNHDA, CDR2 SQIVND (reference sequence). V gave up 7 bases and J gave up 0 bases; unmatched junction bases: 5. The CDR3 protein is CASNTGALNTEAFF. Here the CDR3 DNA reads TGTGCCAGTAATACAGGGGCCCTGAACACTGAAGCTTTCTTT.

The chain combines TRBV5-6 with TRBJ2-1, with TRBD1 identical over 9 bases. This CDR3 comprises 16 residues. V gave up 3 bases and J gave up 1 base; unmatched junction bases: 5. Germline lookup yields CDR1 SGHDT and CDR2 YYEEEE. The CDR3: CASSYGQGLSYNEQFF. DNA for the CDR3: TGTGCCAGCAGCTACGGACAGGGGCTTTCCTACAATGAGCAGTTCTTC.

The V and J genes are TRBV6-5 and TRBJ2-2, with 8 positions matching TRBD2. J lost 1 base, V lost 4 bases, and 5 bases had no gene match. Germline CDR1 MNHEY, CDR2 SVGAGI. CDR3 length equals 16 residues. The CDR3: CASSSPGGLNTGELFF. The CDR3 bases are TGTGCCAGCAGTTCACCGGGAGGGCTGAACACCGGGGAGCTGTTTTTT.

The chain couples TRBV14 to TRBJ2-5; the D call may be TRBD1 or TRBD2 (5 bases each). The CDR3 has 16 amino acids. Trimming removed 4 bases at V and 5 bases at J, with 20 bases between. Looked up from germline, CDR1 is SGHDN and CDR2 is FVKESK. The CDR3 nucleotides read TGTGCCAGCAGCCGTCCGGGATCGCGTCAGGGCGAGACCCAGTACTTC. As protein: CASSRPGSRQGETQYF.

This clone was observed once. The chain uses TRBV4-3 and TRBJ1-1; D is unresolved. The CDR3 is 15 residues long. Trimming removed 3 bases at V and 1 base at J, with 12 bases between. The germline V gene has CDR1 LGHNA and CDR2 YSLEER. The CDR3 sequence is CASSHGKDGNTEAFF. CDR3 in DNA: TGCGCCAGCAGCCATGGGAAAGACGGGAACACTGAAGCTTTCTTT.

The gene calls are TRBV5-1 and TRBJ1-1; no clear D. The CDR3 contains 11 residues. Trimming removed 7 bases from V and 5 bases from J, with 9 bases in between. Germline CDR1 and CDR2: SGHRS and YFSETQ. CDR3 residues: CASHGETEAFF. CDR3 DNA: TGCGCCAGCCATGGGGAGACTGAAGCTTTCTTT.

This clone came up once. The chain carries TRBV14 and TRBJ2-7; TRBD1 aligns across 7 bases. Germline lookup yields CDR1 SGHDN and CDR2 FVKESK. J gave up 3 bases and V 6 bases, and 5 bases lay outside the gene matches. This CDR3 contains 13 residues. CDR3 sequence: CASRRQGFYEQYF. The CDR3 coding sequence is TGTGCCAGCAGACGACAGGGATTCTACGAGCAGTACTTC.

The chain joins TRBV25-1 to TRBJ2-7; D may match TRBD1 or TRBD2 (5 bases each). This CDR3 spans 14 amino acids. The V end was cut by 4 bases, the J end by 6 bases, with 16 bases between. Germline V gene lookup returns CDR1 MGHDK and CDR2 SYGVNS. The CDR3 region has the DNA TGTGCCAGCAGTGCCACGGGACGGTTCGTCGAGCAGTACTTC. Amino acids: CASSATGRFVEQYF.

The rearrangement joins TRBV7-9 to TRBJ1-3; D is unresolved. The germline gives CDR1 SEHNR, CDR2 FQNEAQ (reference sequence). Between the trimmed V and J ends, which lost 5 bases and 2 bases, there was a span of 10 bases. The length of the CDR3 is 14 residues. The CDR3 sequence: CASSRNQPGNTIYF. The CDR3 bases are TGTGCCAGCAGCAGAAACCAGCCTGGAAACACCATATATTTT.

J is TRBJ1-1 and V is TRBV5-1; 7 nucleotides line up with TRBD1. Germline values: CDR1 SGHRS, CDR2 YFSETQ. Unmatched junction bases numbered 2, after V lost 2 bases and J lost 1 base. CDR3 length: 14 amino acids. The CDR3 DNA sequence: TGCGCCAGCAGCTTACAGGGGACGAACACTGAAGCTTTCTTT. It specifies CASSLQGTNTEAFF.

The CDR3 spells CASSSGSSDTQYF. The CDR3 bases are TGTGCCAGCAGTTCAGGGTCTTCAGATACGCAGTATTTT. This chain links TRBV28 with TRBJ2-3; D possibly corresponds to TRBD1 (5 bases). V was trimmed by 4 bases and J by 4 bases, leaving 9 bases between them. The CDR3 extends over 13 amino acids. From germline, CDR1 is MDHEN and CDR2 SYDVKM.

The CDR3 nucleotides are TGTGCCAGCACCAAAGATAAGGGACGGGAAGCTTTCTTT. Its translation: CASTKDKGREAFF. V and J are TRBV6-5 and TRBJ1-1; the D gene is possibly TRBD1 (5 bases). This CDR3 has 13 residues. V lost 7 bases and J 8 bases, leaving 17 bases between the germline ends. The germline V gene encodes CDR1 MNHEY and CDR2 SVGAGI.

The chain recombines TRBV30 with TRBJ2-7; weak D call: TRBD2 (5 bases). Trimming removed 8 bases from V and 3 bases from J, with 17 bases in between. Germline V gene data show CDR1 as GTSNPN and CDR2 as SVGIG (reference sequence). CDR3 length equals 13 residues. The CDR3: CARGREGFYEQYF. The CDR3 DNA is TGTGCCCGAGGGAGAGAGGGTTTCTACGAGCAGTACTTC.

V gene TRBV7-2 combines with J gene TRBJ2-7, with D possibly matching TRBD2 (6 bases). Per the germline V gene, CDR1 is SGHTA and CDR2 is FQGNSA. The germline V and J ends were trimmed by 5 bases and 2 bases, with 13 bases remaining between them. This CDR3 has 14 residues. The CDR3 loop reads CASSPGGSAYEQYF. The CDR3 coding sequence is TGTGCCAGCAGCCCCGGGGGATCCGCCTACGAGCAGTACTTC.

This rearrangement joins TRBV6-4 to TRBJ1-5; no clear D. Germline V gene lookup returns CDR1 MRHNA and CDR2 SNTAGT. V lost 8 bases and J lost 3, with 11 bases in between. This CDR3 is 13 amino acids long. The CDR3: CASAREFNQPQHF. As DNA, the CDR3 is TGTGCCAGCGCGAGGGAATTCAATCAGCCCCAGCATTTT.